This T cell receptor (beta chain) was observed in a study of memory CD4+ T cells and cytomegalovirus serostatus. As for the study in general: Donors were healthy Belgian adults, under 10 CMV seropositive and 20 to 30 seronegative. Findings of the study overall: Median bootstrapped AUC for CMV status was just over 0.94 originally, less than 0.93 US-trained.

Turning to this clone: The antigen is undetermined.

Single viable CD3+CD4+CD8-CD45RO+ cells were sorted as the memory CD4+ T cells. Total CD4+ T cells were enriched by CD4 positive selection. Clones were sequenced by immunoSEQ multiplex PCR, and TCRdb holds only the in-frame ones, with some missing. Among under 55,000 clones listed, around 83% were seen once. V lost 6 bases, J lost 9 bases, and 18 bases lay in between. From germline, CDR1 is SGHTA and CDR2 FQGNSA. This CDR3 comprises 14 residues. The sequencing input was memory CD4+ T cells from blood. The chain uses TRBV7-2 and TRBJ2-1, with D perhaps TRBD2 (6 bases). The sequence came from an adult in good health and CMV-seropositive. The CDR3, as DNA: TGTGCCAGCAGGTCCAGCGGGCCTACCAGTGAGCAGTTCTTC. Translated: CASRSSGPTSEQFF.